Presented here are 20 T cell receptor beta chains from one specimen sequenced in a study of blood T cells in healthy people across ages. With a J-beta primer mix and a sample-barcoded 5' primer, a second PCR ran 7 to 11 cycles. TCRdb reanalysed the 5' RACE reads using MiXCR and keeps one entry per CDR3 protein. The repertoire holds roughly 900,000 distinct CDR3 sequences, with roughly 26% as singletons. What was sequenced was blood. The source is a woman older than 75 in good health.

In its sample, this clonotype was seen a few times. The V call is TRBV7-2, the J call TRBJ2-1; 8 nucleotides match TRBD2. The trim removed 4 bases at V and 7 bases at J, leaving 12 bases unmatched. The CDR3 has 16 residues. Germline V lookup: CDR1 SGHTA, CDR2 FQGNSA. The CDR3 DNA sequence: TGTGCCAGCAGCTGGTTGGGCCAGCGGGGGTCGAATGAGCAGTTCTTC. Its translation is CASSWLGQRGSNEQFF.

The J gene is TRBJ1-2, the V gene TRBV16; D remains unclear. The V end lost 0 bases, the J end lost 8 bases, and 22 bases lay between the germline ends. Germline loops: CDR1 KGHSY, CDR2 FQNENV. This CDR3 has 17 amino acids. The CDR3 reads CASSQSIGFGSSSGYTF. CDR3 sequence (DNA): TGTGCCAGCAGCCAATCGATAGGCTTCGGATCGAGCTCAGGCTACACCTTC.

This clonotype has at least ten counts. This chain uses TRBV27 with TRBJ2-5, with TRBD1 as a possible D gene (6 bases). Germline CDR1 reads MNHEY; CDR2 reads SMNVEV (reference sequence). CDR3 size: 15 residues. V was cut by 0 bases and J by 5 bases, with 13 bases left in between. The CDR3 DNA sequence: TGTGCCAGCAGTTTATCGGCAGGGGTTTGGGAGACCCAGTACTTC. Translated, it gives CASSLSAGVWETQYF.

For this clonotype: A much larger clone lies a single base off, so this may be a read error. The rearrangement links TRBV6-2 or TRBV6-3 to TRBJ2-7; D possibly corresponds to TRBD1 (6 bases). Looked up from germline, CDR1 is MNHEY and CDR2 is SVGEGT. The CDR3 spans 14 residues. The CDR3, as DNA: TGTGCCAGCGGTTACTCTACAGGGTTCGACGAGCAGTACTTC. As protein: CASGYSTGFDEQYF.

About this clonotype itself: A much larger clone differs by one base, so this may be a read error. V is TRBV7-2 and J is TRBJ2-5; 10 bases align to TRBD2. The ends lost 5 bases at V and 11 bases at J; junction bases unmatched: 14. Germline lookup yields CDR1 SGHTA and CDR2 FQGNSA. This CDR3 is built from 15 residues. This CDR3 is CASSPISGGPNEQYF. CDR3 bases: TGTGCCAGCAGCCCGATTAGCGGGGGGCCCAATGAGCAGTACTTC.

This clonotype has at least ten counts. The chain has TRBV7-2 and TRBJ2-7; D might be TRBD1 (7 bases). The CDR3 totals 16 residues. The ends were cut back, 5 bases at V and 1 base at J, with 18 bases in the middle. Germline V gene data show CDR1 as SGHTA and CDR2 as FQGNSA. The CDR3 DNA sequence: TGTGCCAGCAGCCTAACTCAGGGGGGCCCTTCCTACGAGCAGTACTTC. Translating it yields CASSLTQGGPSYEQYF.

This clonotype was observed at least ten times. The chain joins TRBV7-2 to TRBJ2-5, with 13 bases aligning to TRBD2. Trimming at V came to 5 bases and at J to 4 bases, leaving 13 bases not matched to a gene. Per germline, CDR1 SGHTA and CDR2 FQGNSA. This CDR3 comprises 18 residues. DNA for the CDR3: TGTGCCAGCAGCCCCACCCGACTAGCGGGGGGCGGGGGAGAGACCCAGTACTTC. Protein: CASSPTRLAGGGGETQYF. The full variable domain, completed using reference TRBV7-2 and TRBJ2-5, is GAGVSQSPSNKVTEKGKDVELRCDPISGHTALYWYRQSLGQGLEFLIYFQGNSAPDKSGLPSDRFSAERTGGSVSTLTIQRTQQEDSAVYLCASSPTRLAGGGGETQYFGPGTRLLVL.

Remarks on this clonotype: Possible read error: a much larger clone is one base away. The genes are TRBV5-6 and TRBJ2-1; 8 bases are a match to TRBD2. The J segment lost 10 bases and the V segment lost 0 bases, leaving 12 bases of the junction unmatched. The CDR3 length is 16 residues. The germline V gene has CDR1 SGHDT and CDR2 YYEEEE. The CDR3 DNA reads TGTGCCAGCAGCTTGGTGCGGGGGGCAGGGGAAAACGAGCAGTTCTTC. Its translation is CASSLVRGAGENEQFF.

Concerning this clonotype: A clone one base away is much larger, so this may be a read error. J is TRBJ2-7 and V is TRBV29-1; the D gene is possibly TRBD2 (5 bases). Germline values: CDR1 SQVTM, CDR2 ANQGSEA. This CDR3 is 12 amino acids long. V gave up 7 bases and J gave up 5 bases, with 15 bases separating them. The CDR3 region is CSGTSWADEQYF. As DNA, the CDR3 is TGCAGCGGTACTAGTTGGGCCGACGAGCAGTACTTC.

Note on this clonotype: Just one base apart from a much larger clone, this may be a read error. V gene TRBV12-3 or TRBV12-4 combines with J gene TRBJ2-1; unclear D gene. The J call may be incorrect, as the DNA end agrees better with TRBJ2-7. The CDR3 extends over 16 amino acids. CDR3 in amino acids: CASSLTRLGPYNEQYF. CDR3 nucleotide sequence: TGTGCCAGCAGTCTAACACGTCTTGGCCCCTACAATGAGCAGTACTTC.

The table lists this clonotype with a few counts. The CDR3 nucleotides read TGTGCCAGCACCCGGGATAACACCGGGGAGCTGTTTTTT. Protein: CASTRDNTGELFF. The genes are TRBV12-3 or TRBV12-4 and TRBJ2-2; D is perhaps TRBD2 (5 bases). This CDR3 comprises 13 residues. The germline V and J ends were trimmed by 7 bases and 2 bases, with 8 bases remaining between them.

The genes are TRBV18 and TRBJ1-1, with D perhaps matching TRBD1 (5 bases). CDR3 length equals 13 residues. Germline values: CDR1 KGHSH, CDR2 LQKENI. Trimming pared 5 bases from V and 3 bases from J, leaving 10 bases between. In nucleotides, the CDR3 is TGTGCCAGCTCAGGACATGAGTACACTGAAGCTTTCTTT. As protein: CASSGHEYTEAFF. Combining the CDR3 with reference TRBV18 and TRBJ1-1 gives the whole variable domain NAGVMQNPRHLVRRRGQEARLRCSPMKGHSHVYWYRQLPEEGLKFMVYLQKENIIDESGMPKERFSAEFPKEGPSILRIQQVVRGDSAAYFCASSGHEYTEAFFGQGTRLTVV.

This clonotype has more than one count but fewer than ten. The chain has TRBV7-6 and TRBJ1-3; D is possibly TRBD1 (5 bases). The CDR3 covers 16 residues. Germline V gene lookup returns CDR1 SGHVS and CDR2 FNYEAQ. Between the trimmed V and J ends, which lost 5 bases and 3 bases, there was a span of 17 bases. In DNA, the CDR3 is TGTGCCAGCAGCAACTCCAGGGCGCGCCGTGGAAACACCATATATTTT. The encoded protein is CASSNSRARRGNTIYF.

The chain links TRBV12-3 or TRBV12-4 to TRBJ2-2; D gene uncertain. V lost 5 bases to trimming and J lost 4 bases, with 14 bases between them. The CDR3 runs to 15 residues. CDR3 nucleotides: TGTGCCAGCAGTCTTAGGGCCCAAAGCACCGGGGAGCTGTTTTTT. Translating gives CASSLRAQSTGELFF.

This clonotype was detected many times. CDR3 nucleotide sequence: TGTGCCAGCAGCCCACTTCCCCGACAGTCAGGTGGCTACACCTTC. It codes for CASSPLPRQSGGYTF. The J gene is TRBJ1-2, the V gene TRBV11-2; a possible D gene is TRBD1 (5 bases). CDR3 length: 15 residues. V was trimmed by 5 bases and J by 7 bases, leaving 20 bases between them. From germline, CDR1 is SGHAT and CDR2 FQNNGV.

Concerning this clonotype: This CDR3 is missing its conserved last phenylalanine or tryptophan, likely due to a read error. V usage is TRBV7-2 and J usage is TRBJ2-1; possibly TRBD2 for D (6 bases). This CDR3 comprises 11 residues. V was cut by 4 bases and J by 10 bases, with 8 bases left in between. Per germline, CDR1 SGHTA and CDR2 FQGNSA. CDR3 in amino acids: CASSSRGEQFV. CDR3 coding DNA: TGTGCCAGCAGCTCCCGGGGGGAGCAGTTCGTC.

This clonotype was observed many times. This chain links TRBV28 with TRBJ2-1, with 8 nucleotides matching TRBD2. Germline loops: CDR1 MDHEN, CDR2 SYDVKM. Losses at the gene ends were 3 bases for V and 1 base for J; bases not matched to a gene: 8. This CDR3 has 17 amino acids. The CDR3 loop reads CASSFPRLANSYNEQFF. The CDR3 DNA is TGTGCCAGCAGTTTCCCCCGACTAGCGAATTCCTACAATGAGCAGTTCTTC.

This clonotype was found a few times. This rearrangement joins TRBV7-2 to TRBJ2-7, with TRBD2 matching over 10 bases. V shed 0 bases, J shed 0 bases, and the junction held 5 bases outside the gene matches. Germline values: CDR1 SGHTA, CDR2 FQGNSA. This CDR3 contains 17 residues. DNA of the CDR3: TGTGCCAGCAGCTTAGCCGGAACTAGCGGGGTCTCCTACGAGCAGTACTTC. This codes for CASSLAGTSGVSYEQYF.

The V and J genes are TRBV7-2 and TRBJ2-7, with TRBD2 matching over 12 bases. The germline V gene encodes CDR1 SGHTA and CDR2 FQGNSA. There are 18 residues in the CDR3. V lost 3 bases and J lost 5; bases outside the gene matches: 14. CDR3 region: CASSFTVPSGGAVHEQYF. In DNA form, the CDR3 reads TGTGCCAGCAGCTTTACTGTGCCTAGCGGGGGGGCGGTCCACGAGCAGTACTTC.

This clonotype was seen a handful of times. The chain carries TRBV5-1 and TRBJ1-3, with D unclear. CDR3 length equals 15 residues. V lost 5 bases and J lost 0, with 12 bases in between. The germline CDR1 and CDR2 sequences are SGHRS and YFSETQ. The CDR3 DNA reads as TGCGCCAGCAGTCCAAGCGACACCTCTGGAAACACCATATATTTT. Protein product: CASSPSDTSGNTIYF.